These T cell receptor beta chains were read from a single sample in a study of glioma-infiltrating T cells after dendritic cell vaccination. TCRdb's copy holds only in-frame clones and misses some; the assay was immunoSEQ multiplex PCR. Of about 73,000 clones listed, roughly 80% are singletons. Specimen: blood, collected before dendritic cell vaccination. Receptors were obtained from a human donor with glioblastoma. Each CDR3 is given without its conserved first and last residue.

v_call	j_call	cdr3_aa
TRBV30	TRBJ2-1	AWSAPGGSGRPSYNEQF
TRBV21-1	TRBJ2-1	ASTRQGINEQF
TRBV5-1	TRBJ1-1	ASSLGQKNTEAF
TRBV27	TRBJ2-5	ASSWTTGDETQY
TRBV5-1	TRBJ1-4	ASSFRDRGPTTNEKLF
TRBV12-5	TRBJ1-2	ASGWDRHNYGYT
TRBV10-1	TRBJ2-1	ASKPGQGVVSYNEQF
TRBV6-6	TRBJ2-2	ASGGGTGELF
TRBV5-4	TRBJ2-4	ASSPKLAGGPKNIQY
TRBV7-2	TRBJ1-2	ASSLAQGNYGYT
TRBV28	TRBJ1-1	ASSSYRDGNTEAF
TRBV4-2	TRBJ2-3	ASSLTSGRTSTDTQY
TRBV23-1	TRBJ1-5	ASSQSRRGRQPQH
TRBV7-6	TRBJ2-1	ASSPKFVQGVYDNEQF
TRBV5-1	TRBJ2-2	ASTSESSNTGELF
TRBV11-2	TRBJ2-3	ASSYGLAGAQDTQY
TRBV19	TRBJ1-5	ASSVRGGTSNQPQH
TRBV14	TRBJ1-1	ASSQVTGTLNTEAF
TRBV7-9	TRBJ1-1	ASSLMTANTEAF
TRBV19	TRBJ2-1	ASARERGGGEQF
TRBV4-1	TRBJ1-4	ASSTGGLANEKLF
TRBV5-1	TRBJ2-3	ASSLIRGTSTDTQY
TRBV6-1	TRBJ1-2	ASSKQGSNYGYT
TRBV5-4	TRBJ2-1	ASSSGQGFSYNEQF
TRBV7-9	TRBJ2-3	ASSKTSGVTDTQY
TRBV7-7	TRBJ2-5	ASSIQTGRETQY
TRBV2	TRBJ1-1	ASRTGVGNTEAF
TRBV2	TRBJ2-7	ASRTLGFGAYEQY
TRBV6-6	TRBJ1-1	ASIPKQGAGTEAF
TRBV7-6	TRBJ2-3	ASSTEAGTDTQY
TRBV20-1	TRBJ1-1	SADRNTEAF
TRBV6-5	TRBJ1-1	ASSSNSGSTEAF
TRBV5-1	TRBJ1-3	ASSGLPGISGNTIY
TRBV19	TRBJ2-2	ASSPPGIPPGELF
TRBV9	TRBJ1-3	ASSVRPGGTVGNTIY
TRBV19	TRBJ1-1	ASGRLNTEAF
TRBV7-9	TRBJ1-1	ASSFDGGDTEAF
TRBV4-2	TRBJ1-6	ASSQDGDSRRPLH
TRBV9	TRBJ2-6	ASSVGWTSSGANVLT
TRBV9	TRBJ1-2	ASSVGGGSGGYT
TRBV11-2	TRBJ2-5	ASSLVLSLAQETQY
TRBV19	TRBJ2-1	ASTQRTSGTYNEQF
TRBV4-1	TRBJ2-1	ASSQFFSGVTNEQF
TRBV6-5	TRBJ1-5	ASSLRQGVLNQPQH
TRBV4-1	TRBJ2-2	ASSQRELAGNTGELF
TRBV9	TRBJ2-1	ASSVDSGMHNEQF
TRBV10-3	TRBJ2-1	AISESDGRAFGDEQF
TRBV18	TRBJ1-3	ASSQGGANSGNTIY